This T cell receptor (beta chain) is drawn from a study of breast tumors, draining lymph nodes, adjacent tissues. Study-level points and caveats: The lymph node origin of tumor T cells was framed as consistent with a hypothesis, not demonstrated. Tumor TCR diversity was below lymph nodes but above nontumor tissue.

Using its own MiXCR run on the multiplex PCR reads, TCRdb lists one record per CDR3 protein. The sample lists tens of thousands of distinct CDR3 sequences; around 30% were seen once. At least ten counts were recorded for this clonotype. Its antigen is undetermined. The CDR3 runs to 18 residues. V was trimmed by 0 bases and J by 3 bases, leaving 17 bases between them. From germline, CDR1 is SGHVS and CDR2 FQNEAQ. Axillary draining lymph nodes of breast cancer patients supplied the node samples. The chain joins TRBV7-8 to TRBJ2-2, with D perhaps given as TRBD1 or TRBD2 (5 bases each). Sequenced sample: axillary lymph node tissue. This clonotype originated in a female donor with breast cancer. Some clones in this sample may be carry-over from other donors' samples. Written as DNA, the CDR3 is TGTGCCAGCAGCTTAGCGCAGAGGGCAGGGCGGGACACCGGGGAGCTGTTTTTT. Its translation: CASSLAQRAGRDTGELFF.